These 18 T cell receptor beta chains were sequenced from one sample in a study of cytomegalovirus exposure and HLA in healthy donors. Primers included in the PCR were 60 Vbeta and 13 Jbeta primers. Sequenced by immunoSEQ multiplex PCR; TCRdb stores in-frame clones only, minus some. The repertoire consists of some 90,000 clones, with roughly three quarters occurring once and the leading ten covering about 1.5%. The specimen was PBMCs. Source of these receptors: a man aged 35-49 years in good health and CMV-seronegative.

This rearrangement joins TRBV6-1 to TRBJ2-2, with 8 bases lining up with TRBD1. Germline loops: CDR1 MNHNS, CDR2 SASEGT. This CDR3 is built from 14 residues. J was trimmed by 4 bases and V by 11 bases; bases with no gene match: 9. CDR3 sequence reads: CAGRQGTTTGELFF. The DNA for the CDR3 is TGTGCCGGACGACAGGGGACAACCACCGGGGAGCTGTTTTTT.

CDR3 coding DNA: TGCGCCAGCAGCCAAGGTAGTGGGAGATTTTCCGGAAAACTGTTTTTT. Residues: CASSQGSGRFSGKLFF. V gene TRBV4-1 combines with J gene TRBJ1-4; D not resolved. Trimming left V 1 base short and J 10 bases short, with 19 bases between. Germline CDR1 MGHRA, CDR2 YSYEKL. CDR3 length: 16 amino acids.

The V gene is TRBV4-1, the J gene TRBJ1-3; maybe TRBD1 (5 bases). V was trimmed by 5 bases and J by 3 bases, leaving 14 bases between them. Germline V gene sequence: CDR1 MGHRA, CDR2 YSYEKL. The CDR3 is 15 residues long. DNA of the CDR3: TGCGCCAGCAGCGTGGCCTTCAGGGATGGAAACACCATATATTTT. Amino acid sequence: CASSVAFRDGNTIYF.

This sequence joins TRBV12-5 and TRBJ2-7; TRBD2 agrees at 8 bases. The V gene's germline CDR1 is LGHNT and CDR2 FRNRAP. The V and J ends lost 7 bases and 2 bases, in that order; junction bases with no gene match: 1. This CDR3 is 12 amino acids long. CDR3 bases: TGTGCTAGTGCGGGAGGGACCTACGAGCAGTACTTC. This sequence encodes CASAGGTYEQYF.

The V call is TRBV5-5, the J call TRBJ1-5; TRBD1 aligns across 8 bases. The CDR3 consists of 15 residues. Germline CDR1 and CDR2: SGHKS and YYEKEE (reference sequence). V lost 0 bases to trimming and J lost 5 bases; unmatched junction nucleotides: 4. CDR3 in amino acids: CASSLGTGYHQPQHF. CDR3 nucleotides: TGTGCCAGCAGCTTGGGGACAGGGTATCATCAGCCCCAGCATTTT.

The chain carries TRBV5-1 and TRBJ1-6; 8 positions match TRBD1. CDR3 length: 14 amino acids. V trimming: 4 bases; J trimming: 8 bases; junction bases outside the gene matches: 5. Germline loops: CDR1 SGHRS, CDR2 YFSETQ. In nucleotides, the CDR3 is TGCGCCAGCAGCGCCGACAGGGGTGATTCACCCCTCCACTTT. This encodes CASSADRGDSPLHF.

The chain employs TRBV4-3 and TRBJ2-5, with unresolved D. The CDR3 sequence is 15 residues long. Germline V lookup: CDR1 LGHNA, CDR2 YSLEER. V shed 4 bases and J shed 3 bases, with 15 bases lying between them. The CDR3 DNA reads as TGCGCCAGCAGCCCCTCCCCCTCACCGGAAGAGACCCAGTACTTC. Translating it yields CASSPSPSPEETQYF.

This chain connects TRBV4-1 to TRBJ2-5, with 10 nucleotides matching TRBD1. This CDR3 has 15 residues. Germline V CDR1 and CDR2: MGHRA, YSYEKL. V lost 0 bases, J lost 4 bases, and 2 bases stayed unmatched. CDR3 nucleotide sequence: TGCGCCAGCAGCCAAGATGGGACAGGGGCAGAGACCCAGTACTTC. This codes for CASSQDGTGAETQYF.

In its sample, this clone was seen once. CDR3 loop: CASRSGQSYEQYF. CDR3 nucleotide sequence: TGTGCCAGTCGATCGGGACAAAGCTACGAGCAGTACTTC. The rearrangement joins TRBV6-1 to TRBJ2-7; D is perhaps TRBD1 (6 bases). Germline CDR1 MNHNS, CDR2 SASEGT. V was clipped by 9 bases and J by 3 bases, with 15 bases between them. This CDR3 comprises 13 residues.

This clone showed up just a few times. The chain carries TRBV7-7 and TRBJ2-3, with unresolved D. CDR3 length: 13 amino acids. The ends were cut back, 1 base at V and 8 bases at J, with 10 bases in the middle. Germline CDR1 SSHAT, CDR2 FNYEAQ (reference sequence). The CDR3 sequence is CASSLGQAGTQYF. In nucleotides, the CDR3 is TGTGCCAGCAGCTTAGGGCAGGCTGGTACGCAGTATTTT.

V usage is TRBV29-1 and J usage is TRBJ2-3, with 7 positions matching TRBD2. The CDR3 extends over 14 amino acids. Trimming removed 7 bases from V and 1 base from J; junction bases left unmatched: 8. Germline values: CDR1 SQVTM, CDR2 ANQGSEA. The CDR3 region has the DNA TGCAGCGGGGCACCGGCGGGGGGCACAGATACGCAGTATTTT. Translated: CSGAPAGGTDTQYF.

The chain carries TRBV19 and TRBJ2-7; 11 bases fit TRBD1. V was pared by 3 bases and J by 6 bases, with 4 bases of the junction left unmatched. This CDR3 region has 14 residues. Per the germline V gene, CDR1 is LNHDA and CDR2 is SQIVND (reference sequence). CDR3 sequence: CASSIGTGGFEQYF. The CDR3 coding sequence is TGTGCCAGTAGTATTGGGACAGGGGGATTCGAGCAGTACTTC.

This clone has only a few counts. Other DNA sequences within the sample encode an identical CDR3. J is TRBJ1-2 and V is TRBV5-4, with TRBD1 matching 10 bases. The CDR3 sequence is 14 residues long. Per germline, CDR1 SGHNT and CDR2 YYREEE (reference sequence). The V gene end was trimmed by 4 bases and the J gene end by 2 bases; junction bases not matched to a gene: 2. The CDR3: CASSMTGGNYGYTF. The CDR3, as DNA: TGTGCCAGCAGCATGACAGGGGGCAACTATGGCTACACCTTC.

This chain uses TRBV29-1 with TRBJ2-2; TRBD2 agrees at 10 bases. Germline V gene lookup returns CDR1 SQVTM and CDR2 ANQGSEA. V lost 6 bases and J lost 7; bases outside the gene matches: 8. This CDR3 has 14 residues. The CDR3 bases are TGCAGCGTGGCCGGGACTAGCGAGGACGGGGAGCTGTTTTTT. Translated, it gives CSVAGTSEDGELFF.

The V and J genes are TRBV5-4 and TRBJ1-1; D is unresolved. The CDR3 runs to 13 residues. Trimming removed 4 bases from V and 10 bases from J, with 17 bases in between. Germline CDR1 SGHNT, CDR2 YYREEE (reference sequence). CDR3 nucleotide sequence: TGTGCCAGCAGCAGCGGACTACTAAATGGAGCTTTCTTT. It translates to CASSSGLLNGAFF.

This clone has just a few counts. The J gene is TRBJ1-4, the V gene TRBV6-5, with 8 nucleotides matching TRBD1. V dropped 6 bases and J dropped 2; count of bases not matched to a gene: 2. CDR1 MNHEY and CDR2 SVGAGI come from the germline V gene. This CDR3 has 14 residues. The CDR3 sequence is CASSRTGTNEKLFF. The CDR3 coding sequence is TGTGCCAGCAGCCGGACAGGGACTAATGAAAAACTGTTTTTT.

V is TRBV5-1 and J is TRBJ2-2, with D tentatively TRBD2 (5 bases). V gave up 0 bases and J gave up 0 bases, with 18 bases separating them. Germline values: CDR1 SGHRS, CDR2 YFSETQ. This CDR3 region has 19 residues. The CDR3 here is CASSLGRVGTAANTGELFF. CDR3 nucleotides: TGCGCCAGCAGCTTGGGGCGGGTTGGTACAGCCGCGAACACCGGGGAGCTGTTTTTT.

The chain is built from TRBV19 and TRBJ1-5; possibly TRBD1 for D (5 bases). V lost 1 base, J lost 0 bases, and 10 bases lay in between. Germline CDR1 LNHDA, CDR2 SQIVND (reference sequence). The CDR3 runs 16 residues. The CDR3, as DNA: TGTGCCAGTAGTATAGGGGCAGGGAATAGCAATCAGCCCCAGCATTTT. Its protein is CASSIGAGNSNQPQHF.